The T cell receptor beta chain described here comes from a study of T cell responses to AZD1222 COVID-19 vaccine. Study overall: Second-dose schedules of about 4 or about 12 weeks were combined. General study results and limits: Spike-wide vaccine-associated CD4 TCRs dominated at 160-218 and 743-854. At study baseline, merely several AZD1222 recipients were seropositive.

Comment on this clone: What it recognizes is unknown.

Per germline, CDR1 SGHDN and CDR2 FVKESK. Trimming pared 0 bases from V and 6 bases from J, leaving 6 bases between. This CDR3 comprises 14 residues. Produced via immunoSEQ multiplex PCR; TCRdb's table is partial and in-frame only. The sample shows some 190,000 clones, over 80% of them seen only once. This chain uses TRBV14 with TRBJ1-6, with D unresolved. The source of this sequence is an adult in good health. This material consisted of peripheral blood, taken on day 0 of AZD1222 vaccination. The CDR3 protein is CASSQESRNSPLHF. CDR3 sequence (DNA): TGTGCCAGCAGCCAAGAATCTCGTAATTCACCCCTCCACTTT.